The 22 T cell receptor beta chains given below trace back to one sample, sequenced in a study of blood T cell repertoires in COVID-19. TCRdb's copy holds only in-frame clones and misses some; the assay was immunoSEQ multiplex PCR. The data contain some 460,000 clones, about nine tenths of them seen just once; the ten biggest clones take up 0.65% to 0.9%. Sequenced material: PBMCs or T cells enriched from blood (not recorded which). The receptor set was obtained from a woman younger than 35 who had recovered from COVID-19.

This clone has more than one count but fewer than ten. V usage is TRBV2 and J usage is TRBJ2-3; TRBD2 might be the D (5 bases). Trimming took off 0 bases at V and 8 bases at J, with 15 bases between the two ends. Germline CDR1 and CDR2: SNHLY and FYNNEI. The CDR3 length is 15 residues. CDR3: CASSEALPAAVTQYF. The CDR3 DNA follows: TGTGCCAGCAGTGAAGCGTTGCCAGCGGCGGTTACGCAGTATTTT.

The V call is TRBV5-1, the J call TRBJ1-2, with TRBD1 matching 7 bases. Per germline, CDR1 SGHRS and CDR2 YFSETQ. V lost 4 bases and J lost 2; bases outside the gene matches: 11. The CDR3 sequence is 16 residues long. CDR3 in DNA: TGCGCCAGCAGCGTTCTACAGGGGAACGACAACTATGGCTACACCTTC. Translation: CASSVLQGNDNYGYTF.

This clone was recorded once. The chain employs TRBV14 and TRBJ2-1; 8 nucleotides line up with TRBD1. The junction had 2 bases not matched to a gene; V was cut back by 0 bases and J by 13 bases. Germline V gives CDR1 SGHDN, CDR2 FVKESK. CDR3 length: 12 amino acids. The CDR3, as DNA: TGTGCCAGCAGCCAAGATGGACAGGGCCAGTTCTTC. Its protein is CASSQDGQGQFF.

This rearrangement joins TRBV6-5 to TRBJ1-3, with D tentatively TRBD1 (5 bases). Germline lookup yields CDR1 MNHEY and CDR2 SVGAGI. Trimming left V 5 bases short and J 7 bases short, with 12 bases between. The CDR3 covers 13 residues. The CDR3 spells CASSTGYGNTIYF. The DNA for the CDR3 is TGTGCCAGCAGTACAGGTTACGGCAACACCATATATTTT.

This clone has just one count. The V and J genes are TRBV11-2 and TRBJ2-5; 10 nucleotides align to TRBD2. J lost 2 bases, V lost 7 bases, and 7 bases had no gene match. In germline, CDR1 is SGHAT, CDR2 FQNNGV. The CDR3 totals 15 residues. The CDR3 nucleotides read TGTGCCAGCAAAAAAGGGACTAGCGAGCAAGAGACCCAGTACTTC. This sequence encodes CASKKGTSEQETQYF.

The J gene is TRBJ1-2, the V gene TRBV12-5; 10 bases fit TRBD1. Germline values: CDR1 LGHNT, CDR2 FRNRAP. The V and J ends lost 5 bases and 2 bases, in that order; junction bases with no gene match: 11. The CDR3 runs 17 residues. CDR3 protein: CASGPTHGTGENYGYTF. For the CDR3, the DNA is TGTGCTAGTGGTCCTACCCACGGGACAGGGGAGAACTATGGCTACACCTTC.

This sequence joins TRBV19 and TRBJ2-3; TRBD1 might be the D (6 bases). The CDR3 consists of 17 residues. Trimming took off 5 bases at V and 0 bases at J, with 18 bases between the two ends. Germline V gene data show CDR1 as LNHDA and CDR2 as SQIVND (reference sequence). CDR3 loop: CASSPSSDSSSTDTQYF. DNA of the CDR3: TGTGCCAGTAGTCCGTCGTCGGACAGCTCTAGCACAGATACGCAGTATTTT.

The chain recombines TRBV12-3 or TRBV12-4 with TRBJ1-1; TRBD1 is a possible D gene (6 bases). The CDR3 is 12 amino acids. Trimming stripped 6 bases from V and 10 bases from J, with 15 bases between. As DNA, the CDR3 is TGTGCCAGCAGCAAACAGGGCAGCGGAGCTTTCTTT. Amino acids: CASSKQGSGAFF.

The V call is TRBV30, the J call TRBJ1-1, with D perhaps matching TRBD1 (5 bases). Trimming removed 7 bases from V and 1 base from J, with 7 bases in between. The CDR3 length is 11 residues. Germline V lookup: CDR1 GTSNPN, CDR2 SVGIG (reference sequence). The CDR3 coding sequence is TGTGCCTTAGGGGAGAACACTGAAGCTTTCTTT. It specifies CALGENTEAFF.

The sample holds a few counts of this clone. The rearrangement uses TRBV21-1 and TRBJ2-7; the D call TRBD2 from the table was never checked on the DNA. TRBV21-1 is designated a pseudogene. The CDR3 runs 15 residues. As DNA, the CDR3 is TGTGCCAGCACCGCAAGTGGAGACTCCTGCTACGAGCAGTACTTC. It is translated as CASTASGDSCYEQYF.

V is TRBV19 and J is TRBJ2-1; 8 nucleotides line up with TRBD2. The junction had 7 bases not matched to a gene; V was cut back by 6 bases and J by 9 bases. Germline CDR1 and CDR2: LNHDA and SQIVND (reference sequence). The CDR3 spans 13 residues. CDR3 DNA: TGTGCCAGTAGGTCCCCGGGAGGGGGTGAGCAGTTCTTC. Translating gives CASRSPGGGEQFF.

The chain carries TRBV7-9 and TRBJ2-7, with 8 bases that match TRBD1. The CDR3 has 16 amino acids. Germline lookup yields CDR1 SEHNR and CDR2 FQNEAQ (reference sequence). Trimming at V came to 5 bases and at J to 3 bases, leaving 12 bases not matched to a gene. CDR3 nucleotide sequence: TGTGCCAGCAGCGAAATGGCCGGGACAGGCTACTACGAGCAGTACTTC. Its translation is CASSEMAGTGYYEQYF.

This chain links TRBV6-5 with TRBJ1-6, with D unresolved. The ends were cut back, 0 bases at V and 8 bases at J, with 11 bases in the middle. The CDR3 covers 15 residues. Germline CDR1 and CDR2: MNHEY and SVGAGI. The CDR3 sequence is CASSYSGRMDSPLHF. CDR3 sequence (DNA): TGTGCCAGCAGTTACTCAGGGAGAATGGATTCACCCCTCCACTTT.

The chain links TRBV3-1 (or the pseudogene TRBV3-2) to TRBJ2-5; 7 bases align to TRBD1. The CDR3 spans 19 residues. After removal of 3 bases from V and 5 bases from J, the junction contained 21 bases not matched to a gene. Germline V gene lookup returns CDR1 LGHDT and CDR2 YNNKEL (reference sequence). In DNA, the CDR3 is TGTGCCAGCAGCCACAAAGGGGGCCCTTTGGGACGCGGTGTGGAGACCCAGTACTTC. Amino acid sequence: CASSHKGGPLGRGVETQYF.

The chain uses TRBV27 and TRBJ2-2; the D gene is possibly TRBD1 (5 bases). CDR1 and CDR2 (germline): MNHEY, SMNVEV (reference sequence). With 5 bases removed from V and 0 bases from J, the gap between germline ends came to 7 bases. The CDR3 contains 14 residues. Here the CDR3 reads CASSGQTNTGELFF. DNA of the CDR3: TGTGCCAGCAGTGGACAAACGAACACCGGGGAGCTGTTTTTT.

The CDR3 spells CASSGTGIGEQYF. DNA of the CDR3: TGCGCCAGCAGTGGGACAGGGATAGGCGAGCAGTACTTC. The J gene is TRBJ2-7, the V gene TRBV10-1; 8 bases are shared with TRBD1. Losses at the gene ends were 4 bases for V and 6 bases for J; bases not matched to a gene: 5. Looked up from germline, CDR1 is WNHNN and CDR2 is SYGVQD (reference sequence). The CDR3 is 13 residues long.

The chain recombines TRBV30 with TRBJ2-7; no clear D gene. Trimming removed 3 bases at V and 8 bases at J, with 14 bases between. This CDR3 has 12 amino acids. Germline V lookup: CDR1 GTSNPN, CDR2 SVGIG (reference sequence). CDR3 DNA: TGTGCCTGGAGGCAAATCTCTACCAAGCAGTACTTC. This encodes CAWRQISTKQYF.

V is TRBV4-1 and J is TRBJ1-1; 7 nucleotides match TRBD1. This CDR3 comprises 16 residues. Losses at the gene ends were 6 bases for V and 0 bases for J; bases not matched to a gene: 10. The germline V gene encodes CDR1 MGHRA and CDR2 YSYEKL. Here the CDR3 reads CASSRWVGQMNTEAFF. CDR3 DNA: TGCGCCAGCAGTCGTTGGGTGGGACAGATGAACACTGAAGCTTTCTTT.

The chain has TRBV5-1 and TRBJ1-3; D may be TRBD1 (6 bases). The CDR3 consists of 14 residues. V gave up 0 bases and J gave up 4 bases, with 8 bases separating them. Germline assignment: CDR1 SGHRS and CDR2 YFSETQ. The CDR3 loop is CASSLVGQGNTIYF. In nucleotides, the CDR3 is TGCGCCAGCAGCTTGGTGGGACAAGGAAACACCATATATTTT.

The V gene is TRBV19, the J gene TRBJ1-1; a possible D gene is TRBD1 (5 bases). The germline V gene has CDR1 LNHDA and CDR2 SQIVND (reference sequence). V was shortened by 5 bases and J by 1 base, with 8 bases between the two germline ends. The CDR3 has 13 residues. The CDR3 DNA sequence: TGTGCCAGTAGTGAGCAGGGGAACACTGAAGCTTTCTTT. Residues: CASSEQGNTEAFF.

This clone was recorded a few times. The gene calls are TRBV5-1 and TRBJ1-5, with TRBD1 identical over 9 bases. Germline CDR1 reads SGHRS; CDR2 reads YFSETQ. The junction had 10 bases not matched to a gene; V was cut back by 3 bases and J by 3 bases. This CDR3 is built from 17 residues. For the CDR3, the DNA is TGCGCCAGCAGCTCGGGACAGGGTGGACGGAACAATCAGCCCCAGCATTTT. Its translation: CASSSGQGGRNNQPQHF.

The J gene is TRBJ1-2, the V gene TRBV30; possibly TRBD1 for D (6 bases). V lost 8 bases and J 3 bases, leaving 16 bases between the germline ends. Germline lookup yields CDR1 GTSNPN and CDR2 SVGIG (reference sequence). The CDR3 consists of 13 residues. The CDR3 nucleotides are TGTGCCGGCCGCTACAGGGCCTACTATGGCTACACCTTC. Encoded protein: CAGRYRAYYGYTF.